This TCR beta chain comes out of a study of response to subunit inactivated influenza vaccine. About this clonotype: Its target is not known.

Points from the study as a whole: Researchers suggested that each seasonal influenza vaccination recruits few new T cells.

The germline gives CDR1 MNHNS, CDR2 SASEGT. J lost 4 bases, V lost 7 bases, and 9 bases had no gene match. The CDR3 runs 17 residues. TCRdb redid the calling of the RT-PCR reads with MiXCR, one entry per CDR3 protein. The profile shows hundreds of thousands of distinct CDR3 sequences, 6.5% to 8% of them singletons. Sample: PBMCs from blood, taken around 25 months after vaccination. The chain has TRBV6-1 and TRBJ2-1; 14 bases match TRBD2. The source is a man aged 45 to 70 who received an inactivated influenza vaccine. The DNA for the CDR3 is TGTGCCAGCACCAAGACTAGCGGGGGGGCAAGATACAATGAGCAGTTCTTC. It translates to CASTKTSGGARYNEQFF.